This section outlines one T cell receptor (beta chain) sequence together with its context. The CDR3 contains 16 residues. Assay used: immunoSEQ multiplex PCR; TCRdb lists only in-frame clones, some missing. The sample holds 11,000 to 15,000 clones; approximately 33% are singletons and the top ten take roughly 2%. The data were obtained in a study of graft-versus-host responses after intestinal transplantation. Co-plating was performed using about 200,000 CFSE-labeled responder cells and about 200,000 irradiated, violet-dye-labeled stimulator cells. V is TRBV21-1 and J is TRBJ2-3; the DNA was not compared with TRBD1, the D call given in the table. TRBV21-1 is described as a pseudogene. The sample in question was alloreactive CD8+ T cells from a mixed lymphocyte reaction culture, obtained before intestinal transplant. Subset in this sample: CFSE-low proliferating T cells sorted from roughly 6-day pre-transplant mixed lymphocyte reaction (GvH or HvG direction). This clonotype was sampled from a human patient who received an intestinal transplant. The CDR3 sequence: CASSKVLTGPVNTQYF. The CDR3 DNA follows: TGTGCCAGCAGCAAAGTTCTTACAGGGCCGGTGAATACGCAGTATTTT.